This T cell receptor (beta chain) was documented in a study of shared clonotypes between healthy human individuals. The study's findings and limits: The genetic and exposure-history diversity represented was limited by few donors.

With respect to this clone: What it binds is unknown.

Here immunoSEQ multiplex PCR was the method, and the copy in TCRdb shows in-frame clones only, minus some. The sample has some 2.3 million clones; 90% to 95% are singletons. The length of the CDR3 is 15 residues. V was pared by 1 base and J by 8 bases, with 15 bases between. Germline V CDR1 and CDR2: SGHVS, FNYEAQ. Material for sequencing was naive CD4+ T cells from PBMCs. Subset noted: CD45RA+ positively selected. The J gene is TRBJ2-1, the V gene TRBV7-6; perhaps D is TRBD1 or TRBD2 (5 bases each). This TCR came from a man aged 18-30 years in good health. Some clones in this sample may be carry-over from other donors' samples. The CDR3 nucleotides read TGTGCCAGCAGCTTAGACCGGGACGGCGGGCATGAGCAGTTCTTC. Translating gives CASSLDRDGGHEQFF.